One sample yielded the 28 T cell receptor beta chains listed below, sequenced in a study of Graves' ophthalmopathy and Graves' hyperthyroidism. Amplification of TCR beta CDR3 regions used RNA transcripts. First-round RT-PCR used HTBI primers; second-round multiplex PCR followed. A single record per CDR3 protein comes from TCRdb applying MiXCR to the multiplex PCR reads. The sample lists about 590,000 distinct CDR3 sequences; 39% were seen once. Sequences were obtained from peripheral blood or thyroid tissue (not recorded which). All receptors come from an adult man with Graves' hyperthyroidism.

The genes are TRBV7-2 and TRBJ2-3; tentative D call: TRBD2 (5 bases). V was shortened by 5 bases and J by 4 bases, with 10 bases between the two germline ends. The CDR3 covers 13 residues. The germline gives CDR1 SGHTA, CDR2 FQGNSA. The CDR3 region has the DNA TGTGCCAGCAGCCACCCGAGGGCAGATACGCAGTATTTT. Protein sequence: CASSHPRADTQYF.

This clonotype was observed at least ten times. The gene calls are TRBV7-3 and TRBJ2-7; TRBD1 matches at 10 bases. The V gene end was trimmed by 4 bases and the J gene end by 2 bases; junction bases not matched to a gene: 5. CDR3 length: 15 amino acids. CDR1 SGHTA and CDR2 FQGTGA come from the germline V gene. CDR3: CASSYTGTGAYEQYF. The CDR3, as DNA: TGTGCCAGCAGCTACACCGGGACAGGGGCCTACGAGCAGTACTTC.

This clonotype occurred many times. The chain couples TRBV29-1 to TRBJ1-2; a weak D match, TRBD1 (5 bases). Per the germline V gene, CDR1 is SQVTM and CDR2 is ANQGSEA. With 0 bases removed from V and 5 bases from J, the gap between germline ends came to 16 bases. The CDR3 is made up of 15 amino acids. The CDR3 loop reads CSVEDRGTGTYGYTF. CDR3 DNA sequence: TGCAGCGTTGAAGACCGCGGGACGGGAACATATGGCTACACCTTC.

This clonotype appeared a few times. This sequence joins TRBV18 and TRBJ2-5, with a possible D match to TRBD2 (5 bases). The CDR3 is 13 amino acids. The germline V gene has CDR1 KGHSH and CDR2 LQKENI. Trimming cost V 6 bases and J 2 bases, with 10 bases left between them. The chain's CDR3 is CASSPLAQETQYF. CDR3 bases: TGTGCCAGCTCGCCTCTAGCACAAGAGACCCAGTACTTC.

This clonotype was counted between two and nine times. The V and J genes are TRBV20-1 and TRBJ2-5, with TRBD2 as a possible D gene (6 bases). CDR3 length equals 13 residues. With 6 bases removed from V and 2 bases from J, the gap between germline ends came to 13 bases. The V gene's germline CDR1 is DFQATT and CDR2 SNEGSKA (reference sequence). CDR3 DNA: TGCAGTGCCCGGGACTGGGGACAAGAGACCCAGTACTTC. This codes for CSARDWGQETQYF.

J is TRBJ2-7 and V is TRBV15; no clear D gene. CDR1 and CDR2 (germline): LNHNV, YYDKDF (reference sequence). The CDR3 has 13 residues. Trimming pared 5 bases from V and 4 bases from J, leaving 12 bases between. DNA of the CDR3: TGTGCCACCAGCTTAATCTCTGGGTACGAGCAGTACTTC. Amino acid sequence: CATSLISGYEQYF.

The rearrangement joins TRBV7-9 to TRBJ2-7; 9 bases agree with TRBD1. The CDR3 has 16 amino acids. From germline, CDR1 is SEHNR and CDR2 FQNEAQ (reference sequence). J was trimmed by 3 bases and V by 4 bases; bases with no gene match: 10. The CDR3 is CASSYSGTGSLYEQYF. CDR3 sequence (DNA): TGTGCCAGCAGCTACTCCGGGACAGGGAGTCTCTACGAGCAGTACTTC.

This clonotype appeared a few times. The gene calls are TRBV29-1 and TRBJ2-3, with 10 bases matching TRBD1. Germline CDR1 SQVTM, CDR2 ANQGSEA. This CDR3 has 13 residues. The trim removed 8 bases at V and 12 bases at J, leaving 14 bases unmatched. This CDR3 is CSLTGTGAFRQYF. For the CDR3, the DNA is TGCAGCTTGACCGGGACAGGGGCATTTCGTCAGTATTTT.

The V gene is TRBV19, the J gene TRBJ1-5, with D maybe TRBD1 (6 bases). V lost 4 bases to trimming and J lost 2 bases, with 18 bases between them. Germline V gene lookup returns CDR1 LNHDA and CDR2 SQIVND (reference sequence). This CDR3 comprises 17 residues. The CDR3, as DNA: TGTGCCAGTAGTACCGATACAGGGAGTTCGGGCAATCAGCCCCAGCATTTT. Protein sequence: CASSTDTGSSGNQPQHF.

This clonotype was seen repeatedly, ten times or more. The chain has TRBV6-5 and TRBJ1-1, with unresolved D. Trimming left V 2 bases short and J 1 base short, with 11 bases between. Germline V gene lookup returns CDR1 MNHEY and CDR2 SVGAGI. The CDR3 spans 15 residues. CDR3 in amino acids: CASSYPPNRNTEAFF. CDR3 coding DNA: TGTGCCAGCAGTTACCCCCCTAACAGGAACACTGAAGCTTTCTTT.

This clonotype was counted at least ten times. CDR3 nucleotides: TGTGCCAGCAGCTTAGACGGCGGGGGCTCCTACGAGCAGTACTTC. Amino acids: CASSLDGGGSYEQYF. The chain couples TRBV7-2 to TRBJ2-7; 7 bases map to TRBD2. CDR3 size: 15 residues. With 1 base clipped from V and 0 bases from J, the junction kept 3 bases outside the gene matches. Germline values: CDR1 SGHTA, CDR2 FQGNSA. Full variable domain (missing parts from reference TRBV7-2 and TRBJ2-7): GAGVSQSPSNKVTEKGKDVELRCDPISGHTALYWYRQSLGQGLEFLIYFQGNSAPDKSGLPSDRFSAERTGGSVSTLTIQRTQQEDSAVYLCASSLDGGGSYEQYFGPGTRLTVT.

In its sample, this clonotype was seen many times. This chain joins TRBV7-9 and TRBJ1-4; TRBD1 matches 9 bases. V shed 6 bases and J 6 bases; nucleotides not matched to a gene: 8. Germline CDR1 SEHNR, CDR2 FQNEAQ (reference sequence). This CDR3 is 15 amino acids long. For the CDR3, the DNA is TGTGCCAGCAGTCGCCCGACAGGGGGAGATGAAAAACTGTTTTTT. It encodes CASSRPTGGDEKLFF.

This clonotype was seen more than once but under ten times. Just one base apart from a much larger clone, this may be a read error. The chain recombines TRBV29-1 with TRBJ2-2; no firm D call. The V gene's germline CDR1 is SQVTM and CDR2 ANQGSEA. CDR3 length: 14 residues. The V end was cut by 3 bases, the J end by 1 base, with 9 bases between. CDR3 coding DNA: TGCAGCGTTGATTACGAGGTGAACACCGGGGAGCTGTTTTTT. It yields the protein CSVDYEVNTGELFF.

This clonotype was seen a few times. The chain recombines TRBV12-3 or TRBV12-4 with TRBJ2-7; 7 positions agree with TRBD1. This CDR3 comprises 14 residues. Trimming cost V 6 bases and J 3 bases; bases outside gene matches: 8. The DNA for the CDR3 is TGTGCCAGCAGACTGGGACAGTCCATCTACGAGCAGTACTTC. This translates into CASRLGQSIYEQYF.

This clonotype was seen ten or more times. This chain links TRBV10-2 with TRBJ2-2; D not resolved. The V end was cut by 3 bases, the J end by 6 bases, with 5 bases between. CDR1 and CDR2 from the germline V gene are WSHSY and SAAADI. The CDR3 length is 12 residues. The CDR3 here is CASSDGAGELFF. In nucleotides, the CDR3 is TGCGCCAGCAGTGATGGGGCCGGGGAGCTGTTTTTT.

For the CDR3, the DNA is TGCGCCAGCAGCCCCAGGGGCTTTACGAACACTGAAGCTTTCTTT. It is translated as CASSPRGFTNTEAFF. V is TRBV5-1 and J is TRBJ1-1; D is perhaps TRBD1 (6 bases). V was shortened by 4 bases and J by 1 base, with 14 bases between the two germline ends. The V gene's germline CDR1 is SGHRS and CDR2 YFSETQ. The CDR3 length is 15 residues.

In the case of this clonotype: A junction boundary mismatches the germline segment, possibly from a read error. This chain joins TRBV9 and TRBJ2-5; 7 nucleotides align to TRBD1. Germline CDR1 SGDLS, CDR2 YYNGEE. The CDR3 totals 12 residues. The CDR3 reads CASKGQQETQCF. In DNA form, the CDR3 reads TGTGCCAGCAAGGGACAGCAAGAGACCCAGTGCTTC.

This clonotype has at least ten counts. The chain carries TRBV9 and TRBJ1-3; no definite D call. Trimming left V 0 bases short and J 1 base short, with 8 bases between. CDR1 and CDR2 from the germline V gene are SGDLS and YYNGEE. The CDR3 runs 15 residues. CDR3 DNA sequence: TGTGCCAGCAGCGTAGGTGCAGTATCTGGAAACACCATATATTTT. Amino acids: CASSVGAVSGNTIYF. The full variable domain, completed using reference TRBV9 and TRBJ1-3, is DSGVTQTPKHLITATGQRVTLRCSPRSGDLSVYWYQQSLDQGLQFLIQYYNGEERAKGNILERFSAQQFPDLHSELNLSSLELGDSALYFCASSVGAVSGNTIYFGEGSWLTVV.

Comment on this clonotype: It may be a read error: a sequence one base away is much more abundant. The chain has TRBV20-1 and TRBJ2-7; no definite D call. Germline CDR1 DFQATT, CDR2 SNEGSKA (reference sequence). V lost 5 bases and J lost 1, with 9 bases in between. The CDR3 is 12 amino acids. The CDR3 DNA sequence: TGCAGTGCTGTTTCACGTTCCTACGAGCAGTACTTC. Translated, it gives CSAVSRSYEQYF.

This chain connects TRBV9 to TRBJ2-3, with a tentative D call TRBD1 (5 bases). Trimming shortened V by 0 bases and J by 5 bases, and 10 bases separated the two germline ends. The CDR3 sequence is 14 residues long. CDR1 and CDR2 from the germline V gene are SGDLS and YYNGEE. CDR3 sequence (DNA): TGTGCCAGCAGCGTAGAGGGGTACGGAGATACGCAGTATTTT. Residues: CASSVEGYGDTQYF.

Remarks on this clonotype: Germline and junction disagree at one end, which may indicate a read error. The chain couples TRBV6-5 to TRBJ2-7; 7 positions agree with TRBD1. Germline CDR1 is MNHEY and CDR2 is SVGAGI. This CDR3 contains 17 residues. DNA of the CDR3: TGTGCCAGCAGTTACCCCTCGACCGGGGACAGACCCTCCGTAATGGACTTC. Translation gives CASSYPSTGDRPSVMDF.

The table lists this clonotype with many counts. V and J are TRBV20-1 and TRBJ1-2; unclear D gene. Between the trimmed V and J ends, which lost 5 bases and 1 base, there was a span of 17 bases. The CDR3 extends over 15 amino acids. Germline CDR1 is DFQATT and CDR2 is SNEGSKA (reference sequence). This CDR3 is CSAHRQDGDNYGYTF. The CDR3 DNA reads as TGCAGTGCTCATCGGCAGGACGGTGATAACTATGGCTACACCTTC.

The V gene is TRBV2, the J gene TRBJ2-5; 15 bases agree with TRBD2. V gave up 5 bases and J gave up 6 bases; unmatched junction bases: 19. The CDR3 loop spans 20 amino acids. Germline V gives CDR1 SNHLY, CDR2 FYNNEI. CDR3 bases: TGTGCCAGCAGTTCCTTCCTACCTGGACTAGCGGGGGGGCTGAGAAAGACCCAGTACTTC. Its translation is CASSSFLPGLAGGLRKTQYF.

There are many counts of this clonotype. The genes are TRBV7-8 and TRBJ2-2, with 8 bases aligning to TRBD2. This CDR3 has 15 amino acids. The germline CDR1 and CDR2 sequences are SGHVS and FQNEAQ. V trimming: 6 bases; J trimming: 5 bases; junction bases outside the gene matches: 8. The DNA for the CDR3 is TGTGCCAGCAGTTTCAGACTAGCGATAACCGGGGAGCTGTTTTTT. This sequence encodes CASSFRLAITGELFF.

In this sample, this clonotype turned up many times. The CDR3: CASSDEGTAFF. The CDR3 coding sequence is TGTGCCAGCAGTGATGAGGGAACGGCTTTCTTT. This chain links TRBV2 with TRBJ1-1; D is unresolved. This CDR3 is 11 amino acids long. V lost 3 bases and J 11 bases, leaving 10 bases between the germline ends. Germline lookup yields CDR1 SNHLY and CDR2 FYNNEI.

This sequence joins TRBV24-1 and TRBJ1-2; D is undetermined. CDR3 size: 14 residues. Trimming removed 4 bases from V and 0 bases from J, with 8 bases in between. The V gene's germline CDR1 is KGHDR and CDR2 SFDVKD. Written as DNA, the CDR3 is TGTGCCACCAGTGACCCTGGGCCTAACTATGGCTACACCTTC. Protein sequence: CATSDPGPNYGYTF.

This clonotype has ten or more counts. This chain connects TRBV15 to TRBJ2-2; TRBD1 matches at 7 bases. Germline CDR1 is LNHNV and CDR2 is YYDKDF (reference sequence). The J segment lost 3 bases and the V segment lost 4 bases, leaving 14 bases of the junction unmatched. This CDR3 has 18 residues. The CDR3 reads CATSKGVADRDYTGELFF. The CDR3 DNA is TGTGCCACCAGCAAAGGGGTTGCCGACAGGGATTACACCGGGGAGCTGTTTTTT.

The rearrangement joins TRBV7-3 to TRBJ2-3; 8 bases agree with TRBD2. Germline V gives CDR1 SGHTA, CDR2 FQGTGA. J was trimmed by 5 bases and V by 7 bases; bases with no gene match: 11. This CDR3 comprises 15 residues. CDR3 protein: CASKSAGVAVDTQYF. The CDR3 DNA is TGTGCCAGCAAATCAGCGGGAGTCGCTGTAGATACGCAGTATTTT.